Below, 29 T cell receptor beta chains from the same sample are listed, as sequenced in a study of OX40 agonist ivuxolimab in advanced cancers. Sequenced by immunoSEQ multiplex PCR; TCRdb stores in-frame clones only, minus some. The data contain about 86,000 clones, about 93% of them singletons. Specimen: CD4+ or CD8+ T cells sorted from blood, collected in a trial of the OX40 agonist ivuxolimab. These receptors originate from an adult with an advanced solid tumor such as melanoma, head and neck, liver or kidney cancer.

This CDR3 reads CASSQASQGTVEAFF. The CDR3, as DNA: TGTGCCAGCAGCCAAGCGTCTCAGGGAACGGTTGAAGCTTTCTTT. The chain joins TRBV28 to TRBJ1-1; D may be TRBD1 (5 bases). The CDR3 length is 15 residues. Trimming removed 6 bases at V and 7 bases at J, with 21 bases between. Germline assignment: CDR1 MDHEN and CDR2 SYDVKM.

This chain joins TRBV11-2 and TRBJ2-1, with 8 bases aligning to TRBD1. V dropped 2 bases and J dropped 0; count of bases not matched to a gene: 3. The CDR3 runs to 16 residues. Germline V CDR1 and CDR2: SGHAT, FQNNGV. CDR3 amino acids: CASSLFTGGSYNEQFF. CDR3 sequence (DNA): TGTGCCAGCAGCTTATTCACAGGGGGCTCCTACAATGAGCAGTTCTTC.

This clone was found once. The chain couples TRBV11-3 to TRBJ2-1; unclear D gene. The V and J ends lost 3 bases and 6 bases respectively, with 9 bases between them. The germline CDR1 and CDR2 sequences are SGHNT and YENEEA. The CDR3 runs to 13 residues. The CDR3 protein is CASSLTNVNEQFF. The CDR3 nucleotides read TGTGCCAGCAGCTTGACGAACGTCAATGAGCAGTTCTTC.

The V and J genes are TRBV18 and TRBJ2-7, with D unclear. Trimming pared 3 bases from V and 0 bases from J, leaving 9 bases between. The germline V gene encodes CDR1 KGHSH and CDR2 LQKENI. CDR3 length: 14 residues. This CDR3 is CASSPGVSSYEQYF. Here the CDR3 DNA reads TGTGCCAGCTCACCGGGCGTTAGCTCCTACGAGCAGTACTTC.

The chain recombines TRBV19 with TRBJ1-1; perhaps TRBD1 as D (6 bases). This CDR3 has 13 amino acids. V shed 5 bases and J shed 4 bases, with 11 bases lying between them. The germline V gene encodes CDR1 LNHDA and CDR2 SQIVND (reference sequence). Here the CDR3 DNA reads TGTGCCAGTAGTTTACAGGGCAGCACTGAAGCTTTCTTT. Amino acid sequence: CASSLQGSTEAFF.

This rearrangement joins TRBV19 to TRBJ2-7; 11 nucleotides agree with TRBD1. The trim removed 3 bases at V and 5 bases at J, leaving 12 bases unmatched. The CDR3 extends over 17 amino acids. Looked up from germline, CDR1 is LNHDA and CDR2 is SQIVND (reference sequence). This CDR3 reads CASSIGLGQGGLDEQYF. The CDR3 nucleotides read TGTGCCAGTAGTATCGGGTTGGGACAGGGGGGCCTGGACGAGCAGTACTTC.

The DNA of the CDR3 is TGTGCCAGCAGCGTATCCCCCAGGGAGCTGTTTTTT. Its protein is CASSVSPRELFF. The chain recombines TRBV9 with TRBJ2-2; D is unclear. The CDR3 sequence is 12 residues long. Germline lookup yields CDR1 SGDLS and CDR2 YYNGEE. Deletions cut 1 base from V and 9 bases from J, with 7 bases between.

V and J are TRBV19 and TRBJ2-5; 7 bases map to TRBD2. Germline V CDR1 and CDR2: LNHDA, SQIVND (reference sequence). The CDR3 is made up of 15 amino acids. V trimming: 5 bases; J trimming: 4 bases; junction bases outside the gene matches: 10. The CDR3 region is CASSERAGVGETQYF. CDR3 nucleotide sequence: TGTGCCAGTAGTGAACGGGCGGGAGTGGGAGAGACCCAGTACTTC.

This clone was seen a few times. This chain connects TRBV7-9 to TRBJ2-2; D remains unclear. V lost 3 bases and J lost 8, with 7 bases in between. The CDR3 sequence is 12 residues long. Per germline, CDR1 SEHNR and CDR2 FQNEAQ (reference sequence). CDR3 in DNA: TGTGCCAGCAGCTTCACTGAAGGGGAGCTGTTTTTT. Translation: CASSFTEGELFF.

The rearrangement uses TRBV9 and TRBJ1-2; 8 nucleotides align to TRBD1. The CDR3 has 14 residues. Germline V lookup: CDR1 SGDLS, CDR2 YYNGEE. Trimming at V came to 0 bases and at J to 5 bases, leaving 3 bases not matched to a gene. The CDR3 region has the DNA TGTGCCAGCAGCGTAGCGCAGGGGGCATATGGCTACACCTTC. This gives the protein CASSVAQGAYGYTF.

As regards this clone: The same CDR3 can be traced to other DNA sequences in this sample. The chain combines TRBV6-1 with TRBJ2-5; 7 nucleotides align to TRBD2. CDR3 size: 13 residues. Trimming removed 10 bases from V and 2 bases from J; junction bases left unmatched: 7. Germline CDR1 reads MNHNS; CDR2 reads SASEGT. The CDR3 loop is CATKAGPQETQYF. The CDR3 DNA reads TGTGCCACCAAAGCGGGACCGCAAGAGACCCAGTACTTC.

The gene calls are TRBV28 and TRBJ2-1, with 7 bases lining up with TRBD1. The ends lost 5 bases at V and 4 bases at J; junction bases unmatched: 14. From germline, CDR1 is MDHEN and CDR2 SYDVKM. This CDR3 comprises 17 residues. The CDR3 sequence is CASSPSIGQVYYNEQFF. CDR3 sequence (DNA): TGTGCCAGCAGTCCTTCCATCGGACAGGTGTATTACAATGAGCAGTTCTTC.

The chain couples TRBV28 to TRBJ1-1, with 7 positions matching TRBD1. The V and J ends lost 7 bases and 4 bases, in that order; junction bases with no gene match: 18. The CDR3 is 17 residues long. CDR1 is MDHEN, CDR2 SYDVKM, per germline. The CDR3 loop is CASTGGVYRDKSTEAFF. The CDR3 nucleotides read TGTGCCAGCACAGGGGGGGTCTACAGGGACAAGAGCACTGAAGCTTTCTTT.

V is TRBV2 and J is TRBJ2-1, with 11 bases aligning to TRBD1. Per the germline V gene, CDR1 is SNHLY and CDR2 is FYNNEI. The CDR3 is 15 amino acids. The ends lost 7 bases at V and 6 bases at J; junction bases unmatched: 8. The CDR3, as DNA: TGTGCCAGCACCGGTAGGGACAGGGGGGGCAATGAGCAGTTCTTC. Translating it yields CASTGRDRGGNEQFF. The complete variable domain, with remaining parts taken from reference TRBV2 and TRBJ2-1, reads EPEVTQTPSHQVTQMGQEVILRCVPISNHLYFYWYRQILGQKVEFLVSFYNNEISEKSEIFDDQFSVERPDGSNFTLKIRSTKLEDSAMYFCASTGRDRGGNEQFFGPGTRLTVL.

This chain uses TRBV6-1 with TRBJ2-3; D gene unclear. Germline V gene sequence: CDR1 MNHNS, CDR2 SASEGT. Trimming left V 6 bases short and J 1 base short, with 8 bases between. This CDR3 has 13 amino acids. This chain's CDR3 is CASSEDGTDTQYF. The CDR3 coding sequence is TGTGCCAGCAGCGAGGACGGCACAGATACGCAGTATTTT.

The rearrangement uses TRBV7-2 and TRBJ2-2; unclear D gene. Trimming stripped 5 bases from V and 0 bases from J, with 10 bases between. CDR1 SGHTA and CDR2 FQGNSA come from the germline V gene. The length of the CDR3 is 15 residues. CDR3 protein: CASSATVTNTGELFF. The CDR3 coding sequence is TGTGCCAGCAGCGCGACTGTCACGAACACCGGGGAGCTGTTTTTT.

In DNA, the CDR3 is TGTGCCAGCAGCCAACGTAATAGCGGCACAGATACGCAGTATTTT. Its protein product is CASSQRNSGTDTQYF. The V gene is TRBV4-2, the J gene TRBJ2-3; perhaps TRBD2 as D (5 bases). V gave up 2 bases and J gave up 1 base, with 10 bases separating them. CDR3 length equals 15 residues. CDR1 is LGHNA and CDR2 is YNFKEQ in the germline V gene.

The chain recombines TRBV7-2 with TRBJ2-3; D uncertain. CDR3 length: 16 residues. The V gene lost 0 bases and the J gene lost 0 bases, with 10 bases spanning the gap. CDR1 SGHTA and CDR2 FQGNSA come from the germline V gene. The CDR3 nucleotides read TGTGCCAGCAGCTTAGCAGGCGCTTACAGCACAGATACGCAGTATTTT. This encodes CASSLAGAYSTDTQYF. The variable domain in full, completed from reference TRBV7-2 and TRBJ2-3, reads GAGVSQSPSNKVTEKGKDVELRCDPISGHTALYWYRQSLGQGLEFLIYFQGNSAPDKSGLPSDRFSAERTGGSVSTLTIQRTQQEDSAVYLCASSLAGAYSTDTQYFGPGTRLTVL.

V is TRBV10-3 and J is TRBJ1-5, with D hard to call. The V gene's germline CDR1 is ENHRY and CDR2 SYGVKD. V shed 2 bases and J shed 8 bases, with 10 bases lying between them. CDR3 length equals 13 residues. DNA for the CDR3: TGTGCCATCAGTGAGGCTAGTAGGGAGCCCCAGCATTTT. It yields the protein CAISEASREPQHF.

V usage is TRBV7-8 and J usage is TRBJ1-1; D ambiguous. Trimming left V 1 base short and J 3 bases short, with 9 bases between. CDR3 length equals 14 residues. The V gene's germline CDR1 is SGHVS and CDR2 FQNEAQ. CDR3 in DNA: TGTGCCAGCAGCTTAGGCGTGACGGACACTGAAGCTTTCTTT. Its protein is CASSLGVTDTEAFF.

The rearrangement links TRBV14 to TRBJ2-3; weak D call: TRBD2 (5 bases). The germline V gene encodes CDR1 SGHDN and CDR2 FVKESK. The CDR3 is made up of 13 amino acids. With 3 bases removed from V and 8 bases from J, the gap between germline ends came to 12 bases. The CDR3 sequence is CASSHRTGGTQYF. In nucleotides, the CDR3 is TGTGCCAGCAGCCACCGGACTGGAGGTACGCAGTATTTT.

This clone was seen only a few times. The V and J genes are TRBV15 and TRBJ2-7, with unresolved D. Germline V gene data show CDR1 as LNHNV and CDR2 as YYDKDF (reference sequence). The germline V and J ends were trimmed by 1 base and 5 bases, with 9 bases remaining between them. This CDR3 is 13 amino acids long. The CDR3 DNA reads TGTGCCACCAGCAGAGGTCTAGTCAACGAGCAGTACTTC. It specifies CATSRGLVNEQYF.

This chain links TRBV7-2 with TRBJ2-7; D is perhaps TRBD1 (6 bases). The CDR3 spans 15 residues. CDR1 is SGHTA, CDR2 FQGNSA, per germline. V was cut by 2 bases and J by 3 bases, with 14 bases left in between. CDR3 residues: CASSLRGDKVYEQYF. In DNA, the CDR3 is TGTGCCAGCAGCTTAAGAGGGGACAAAGTCTACGAGCAGTACTTC.

V usage is TRBV11-2 and J usage is TRBJ2-3; no clear D. V lost 5 bases, J lost 2 bases, and 20 bases lay in between. The CDR3 sequence is 17 residues long. Germline CDR1 reads SGHAT; CDR2 reads FQNNGV. CDR3 region: CASSLSLPGGSTDTQYF. The CDR3 DNA follows: TGTGCCAGCAGCCTCTCGCTTCCGGGCGGATCCACAGATACGCAGTATTTT.

This chain links TRBV30 with TRBJ2-7, with a tentative D call TRBD2 (7 bases). This CDR3 region has 15 residues. Germline loops: CDR1 GTSNPN, CDR2 SVGIG (reference sequence). V lost 0 bases and J 7 bases, leaving 19 bases between the germline ends. CDR3 DNA: TGTGCCTGGAGTGTGTGGGGGGGCGCGAGGGAAGAGCAGTACTTC. It yields the protein CAWSVWGGAREEQYF.

This sequence joins TRBV7-8 and TRBJ2-7; no firm D call. CDR3 size: 14 residues. Trimming removed 5 bases from V and 2 bases from J, with 13 bases in between. Germline assignment: CDR1 SGHVS and CDR2 FQNEAQ. CDR3 protein: CASSPRQVTYEQYF. The CDR3 region has the DNA TGTGCCAGCAGCCCCCGCCAAGTAACCTACGAGCAGTACTTC. The whole variable domain, remainder taken from reference TRBV7-8 and TRBJ2-7, is GAGVSQSPRYKVAKRGQDVALRCDPISGHVSLFWYQQALGQGPEFLTYFQNEAQLDKSGLPSDRFFAERPEGSVSTLKIQRTQQEDSAVYLCASSPRQVTYEQYFGPGTRLTVT.

This sequence joins TRBV20-1 and TRBJ2-5, with TRBD2 matching over 8 bases. CDR1 is DFQATT and CDR2 is SNEGSKA in the germline V gene (reference sequence). This CDR3 is 10 amino acids long. The chain's CDR3 is CSGRGETQYF. CDR3 nucleotide sequence: TGCAGCGGGAGGGGGGAGACCCAGTACTTC.

V and J are TRBV25-1 and TRBJ1-1; D is unresolved. Germline V gives CDR1 MGHDK, CDR2 SYGVNS. CDR3 length: 14 amino acids. Trimming took off 1 base at V and 1 base at J, with 7 bases between the two ends. The CDR3 nucleotides are TGTGCCAGCAGTGAATCAATTCCGAACACTGAAGCTTTCTTT. Translating gives CASSESIPNTEAFF. The full variable domain, with the rest looked up from reference TRBV25-1 and TRBJ1-1, is EADIYQTPRYLVIGTGKKITLECSQTMGHDKMYWYQQDPGMELHLIHYSYGVNSTEKGDLSSESTVSRIRTEHFPLTLESARPSHTSQYLCASSESIPNTEAFFGQGTRLTVV.

This clone appeared once. V is TRBV6-5 and J is TRBJ1-5; the D is unclear. The germline V gene has CDR1 MNHEY and CDR2 SVGAGI. The CDR3 totals 13 residues. With 5 bases removed from V and 3 bases from J, the gap between germline ends came to 8 bases. The CDR3 here is CASSLTNNQPQHF. Written as DNA, the CDR3 is TGTGCCAGCAGTCTAACCAACAATCAGCCCCAGCATTTT.